This T cell receptor (beta chain) derives from a study of CD8 T cells in Susac syndrome. The CDR3 is 19 amino acids. V was clipped by 0 bases and J by 0 bases, with 19 bases between them. Germline CDR1 is SGHRS and CDR2 is YFSETQ. The RNA input was 0.5 to 1 ug, and it was reverse transcribed with random hexamers. TCRdb recomputed calls from the immunoSEQ multiplex PCR reads with MiXCR, one row per CDR3 protein. The sample has around 300,000 distinct CDR3 sequences, over 75% seen once. The sample comprised CD8+ T cells from PBMCs. The rearrangement joins TRBV5-1 to TRBJ1-3; tentatively, D is TRBD1 (5 bases). This TCR was sampled from a human donor with multiple sclerosis. The CDR3: CASSLEVWDADSSGNTIYF. The CDR3 DNA is TGCGCCAGCAGCTTGGAAGTATGGGACGCCGATTCCTCTGGAAACACCATATATTTT.